The TCR beta chain under discussion was sequenced for a study of OX40 agonist ivuxolimab in advanced cancers. V lost 7 bases and J lost 3, with 25 bases in between. Germline values: CDR1 LNHDA, CDR2 SQIVND (reference sequence). The CDR3 is 18 amino acids. Assay: immunoSEQ multiplex PCR; the TCRdb copy retains only in-frame clones and omits some. The sample lists roughly 56,000 clones, 82% occurring once. The chain uses TRBV19 and TRBJ2-4; the D gene could be TRBD1 or TRBD2 (5 bases each). The sample here was CD4+ or CD8+ T cells sorted from blood, taken in a trial of the OX40 agonist ivuxolimab. The clonotype was recovered from an adult with an advanced solid tumor such as melanoma, head and neck, liver or kidney cancer. CDR3 region: CASTSHRDPTRGKNIQYF. CDR3 nucleotides: TGTGCCAGTACCTCTCACCGGGACCCTACTAGGGGCAAAAACATTCAGTACTTC.